This TCR beta chain derives from a study of blood T cell repertoires in COVID-19. The overall study: Sample material is recorded as cDNA or gDNA derived from T cells, B-cell-depleted T cells, or PBMCs.

Assay: immunoSEQ multiplex PCR; the TCRdb copy retains only in-frame clones and omits some. The sample lists hundreds of thousands of clones; 80% to 90% were seen once. V was clipped by 8 bases and J by 5 bases; unmatched bases: 10. This CDR3 is 14 amino acids long. Germline-derived CDR1 and CDR2 are MNHEY and SVGAGI. Assignment of participants to cohorts was predicated upon participant-reported clinical history. The source material was PBMCs or T cells enriched from blood (not recorded which). This TCR came from a woman between 35 and 50 years old with acute COVID-19. This chain links TRBV6-5 with TRBJ2-5; 8 bases line up with TRBD2. DNA for the CDR3: TGTGCCAGCGGCGGGGGGAGGGGGTGGGAGACCCAGTACTTC. This gives the protein CASGGGRGWETQYF.